This T cell receptor beta chain was captured by sequencing in a study of beta chain features in type 1 diabetes. Turning to the study itself: Similarity in age, gender and cell yields was seen between patients and healthy donors.

Reverse transcribing all isolated RNA meant expressed TCRB transcripts were sequenced. There were 3.5 million or so reads on average in the naive, central memory and regulatory T cell samples. Generated by immunoSEQ multiplex PCR, the TCRdb table keeps only in-frame clones and is missing some. The table has about 280,000 clones, around 16% seen once. This clone occurred a few times. Its antigen is unknown. The single heparinised draw taken from each donor contained about 110 mL of blood on average. Germline V gives CDR1 KGHSH, CDR2 LQKENI. This CDR3 is built from 15 residues. Findings of the study overall: Type 1 diabetes patients showed a moderate but significant shortening of TCRB CDR3s in all four CD4+ subsets.

This clonotype was obtained from a young man with type 1 diabetes. This rearrangement joins TRBV18 to TRBJ2-5; 12 positions agree with TRBD1. The J call could be wrong; TRBJ2-7 is a better fit for the DNA end. Sequencing was done on a sample of naive CD4+ T cells from blood. The CDR3 sequence is CASSPPGQGAHEQYF. The CDR3 nucleotides read TGTGCCAGCTCACCACCGGGACAGGGGGCCCACGAGCAGTACTTC.